The present T cell receptor (beta chain) was sequenced within a study of cytomegalovirus exposure and HLA in healthy donors. CDR3 length equals 14 residues. The germline V gene encodes CDR1 SGHDT and CDR2 YYEEEE. V gave up 2 bases and J gave up 3 bases, with 12 bases separating them. The primer mix had 60 Vbeta and 13 Jbeta primers. The method was immunoSEQ multiplex PCR; TCRdb's version includes in-frame clones alone and lacks a portion of them. Of 150,000 to 200,000 clones listed, roughly 79% were seen once; the top ten hold 1.5% to 2%. This TCR derives from a man aged 25 to 40 in good health and CMV-seronegative. Sequences were obtained from PBMCs. V is TRBV5-6 and J is TRBJ2-7, with D perhaps TRBD1 (6 bases). The CDR3: CASSLTDRVYEQYF. In nucleotides, the CDR3 is TGTGCCAGCAGCTTAACGGACAGAGTCTACGAGCAGTACTTC.